This T cell receptor (beta chain) was identified in a study of CD8+CD57+ T cells in acquired aplastic anemia (dated by TCRdb to the late 2010s). Context from the whole study: Extracted DNA from sorted CD4+ and CD8+ cells averaged approximately 3 ug, ranging from roughly 0.17 to 30 ug. CD8+CD57+ expansion was defined as a frequency above the mean frequency observed in healthy subjects. The study at large found these results: Patients and healthy controls showed no significant difference in CD8+ Simpson's diversity (P=0.060). Approximately 27 CD8+ CDR3 sequences were found in both patients and controls but appeared to be highly expressed in patients and within the immunodominant clones of the patients.

The patients picked for sequencing were ones in whom flow cytometry had shown an expansion of CD8+CD57+ cells. Severe acquired aplastic anemia was diagnosed in all patients according to International Study of Aplastic Anemia and Agranulocytosis and Camitta criteria. No therapy had been received by the patients at the time of blood sampling. In the study, sorted CD4+ and CD8+ blood T cells from patients with severe aplastic anemia and from healthy subjects underwent deep sequencing of TCR repertoires. Patients were enrolled in the USA under clinicaltrials.gov protocols 00001620, 01623167, 00001397, 00071045, 00081523 and 00961064. Ficoll-Paque density gradient centrifugation was used to isolate peripheral blood mononuclear cells. Before DNA extraction, CD4+ and CD8+ T cells were sorted by FACS or by magnetic beads. With regard to this clonotype: It lacks a known antigen. Per-base qualities were not stored, and no clone one base away is much larger.

Profiling of TCR beta VDJ combinations and CDR3 sequences used genomic DNA as the template. An Illumina HiSeq 2000 was used for TCR repertoire sequencing. The paper's data handling went like this. Repertoires were assessed using TRBV/TRBJ rearrangement plots, CDR3 size and DJ length profiles, and Simpson's diversity index. The immunodominant clone was defined as the most abundant DNA sequence in deep sequencing data. CDR3 amino acid sequences were screened for sharing across subjects and were compared with published repertoires and the VDJdb database. TCRdb reran the public reads through fastp at Q25 and MiXCR, keeping productive beta chains. Rows merge per CDR3 protein into single entries with the most common DNA and genes. These V and J calls derive from TCRdb rather than the authors' analysis. The sample has some 170,000 distinct CDR3 sequences on record, less than 65% of them singletons. The ten biggest clones cover 40% to 50% of the sample.

Per the germline V gene, SGHRS is the CDR1 and YFSETQ is the CDR2. Germline trimming amounts to 4 bases on V and 4 bases on J, with 9 as the count of junction bases outside the gene matches. The CDR3 sequence holds 15 residues, the cysteine and phenylalanine included. Only the CDR3 portion is preserved as DNA: 45 bases, with reading frame beginning at the first base. Sequenced: sorted CD4+, CD8+, or CD8+CD57+ T cells (not recorded which) from PBMCs. The V and J genes are TRBV5-1 and TRBJ2-7; TRBD1 fits 9 bases in the junction. This TCR came from a human donor with aplastic anemia. CDR3 protein: CASSPNPTGGYEQYF. The nucleotides read TGCGCCAGCAGCCCGAATCCGACAGGGGGGTACGAGCAGTACTTC.